This TCR beta chain was observed in a study of blood T cell repertoires in COVID-19. The wider study: T cells, B-cell-depleted T cells, or PBMCs provided the cDNA or gDNA that served as material.

Original analysis: Reference gene primers were amplified, and this amplification served to estimate nucleated cell counts. Using immunoSEQ multiplex PCR, the repertoire was profiled, and TCRdb retains in-frame clones only, with some absent. V and J calls and clone size follow that table, whereas D and trimming were derived from the DNA. The sample shows around 280,000 clones, 85% to 90% of them seen only once. V gave up 3 bases and J gave up 4 bases; unmatched junction bases: 16. This CDR3 comprises 18 residues. Germline V gives CDR1 MGHRA, CDR2 YSYEKL. Patients at the Seattle site were enrolled during active infection and followed longitudinally.

The chain uses TRBV4-1 and TRBJ1-2, with TRBD1 matching over 8 bases. The TCR originated in a woman aged 30 to 39 with COVID-19, enrolled during active disease. The material sequenced was peripheral blood. CDR3 nucleotide sequence: TGCGCCAGCAGCCAGGTTCCGGGACAGGCCCGACTCGGCTATGGCTACACCTTC. Translation: CASSQVPGQARLGYGYTF.